This is a list of T cell receptor beta chains from one sample in a study of blood T cell repertoires in COVID-19. Measured with immunoSEQ multiplex PCR; TCRdb has only the in-frame clones, and not every one. Of roughly 250,000 clones listed, 80% to 90% are singletons. The sample comprised peripheral blood. Receptor source: a woman younger than 45 with COVID-19, enrolled during active disease. The CDR3 runs from the conserved cysteine through the conserved F or W. Fields, in order: J gene, V gene, D gene, clone size, CDR3 protein, CDR3 DNA. D genes are given only for firm matches. Clone size, where shown, is once, few, many, or a class for clones that have expanded.

>TRBJ2-5|TRBV24-1|TRBD1|NA
CATSERTGGRETQYF
TGTGCCACCAGTGAGCGGACAGGGGGGAGGGAGACCCAGTACTTC
>TRBJ1-5|TRBV6-2/TRBV6-3|NA|once
CASSYFSLNQPQHF
TGTGCCAGCAGTTACTTTTCCCTCAATCAGCCCCAGCATTTT
>TRBJ1-6|TRBV4-1|TRBD1|NA
CASSQDLPGTGGSPLHF
TGCGCCAGCAGCCAAGATCTTCCCGGGACAGGGGGTTCACCCCTCCACTTT
>TRBJ1-4|TRBV19|NA|NA
CASSMEVRDEKLFF
TGTGCCAGTAGTATGGAGGTGCGAGATGAAAAACTGTTTTTT
>TRBJ1-1|TRBV7-8|NA|NA
CASTSLHQGSDTEAFF
TGTGCCAGCACCTCCCTACACCAGGGGTCTGACACTGAAGCTTTCTTT
>TRBJ2-7|TRBV12-3/TRBV12-4|TRBD2|once
CASRGGDYEQYF
TGTGCCAGCCGGGGGGGTGACTACGAGCAGTACTTC
>TRBJ1-2|TRBV11-2|TRBD1|NA
CASSWTTGGLADGYTF
TGTGCCAGCAGCTGGACAACAGGGGGCTTAGCGGATGGCTACACCTTC
>TRBJ2-1|TRBV27|TRBD2|NA
CASLPGRGGSREQFF
TGTGCCAGCCTCCCTGGGCGCGGGGGGAGCCGTGAGCAGTTCTTC
>TRBJ1-1|TRBV5-8|NA|NA
CASPRGVSNTEAFF
TGTGCCAGCCCCCGGGGAGTTTCGAACACTGAAGCTTTCTTT
>TRBJ1-4|TRBV11-2|NA|NA
CASSYGQNEKLFF
TGTGCCAGCAGCTACGGACAGAATGAAAAACTGTTTTTT
>TRBJ1-1|TRBV30|NA|once
CAWSVRGREAFF
TGTGCCTGGAGTGTACGGGGTAGGGAAGCTTTCTTT
>TRBJ1-6|TRBV4-2|NA|few
CASSQFISPLHF
TGTGCCAGCAGCCAATTTATCTCACCCCTCCACTTT
>TRBJ1-6|TRBV2|TRBD1|NA
CATAPGQLNSPLHF
TGTGCCACCGCTCCGGGACAGCTAAATTCACCCCTCCACTTT
>TRBJ1-1|TRBV30|NA|once
CAWRSGEGDTEAFF
TGTGCCTGGAGATCAGGGGAAGGGGACACTGAAGCTTTCTTT
>TRBJ1-1|TRBV4-1|TRBD1|few
CASSLRGLGTEAFF
TGCGCCAGCAGCCTCAGGGGGCTGGGCACTGAAGCTTTCTTT
>TRBJ2-7|TRBV10-1|NA|NA
CASSESRAQPSGGQYF
TGCGCCAGCAGTGAGTCCCGAGCACAGCCTTCTGGTGGGCAGTACTTC
>TRBJ1-1|TRBV4-1|TRBD1|NA
CASSQPPILTGEKTEAFF
TGCGCCAGCAGCCAACCCCCCATCCTGACAGGGGAAAAAACTGAAGCTTTCTTT
>TRBJ2-7|TRBV3-1/TRBV3-2|TRBD2|NA
CASSPATSGGRVQYF
TGTGCCAGCAGCCCCGCGACTAGCGGGGGTAGGGTGCAGTACTTC
>TRBJ2-1|TRBV27|TRBD2|NA
CASIVSSGGYNEQFF
TGTGCCAGCATCGTATCTAGCGGGGGTTACAATGAGCAGTTCTTC
>TRBJ1-2|TRBV29-1|NA|NA
CSVTVDGYTF
TGCAGCGTCACGGTGGATGGCTACACCTTC
>TRBJ1-4|TRBV2|TRBD1|NA
CASSENRGSNEKLFF
TGTGCCAGCAGTGAGAACAGGGGGTCAAATGAAAAACTGTTTTTT
>TRBJ1-4|TRBV5-1|TRBD1|NA
CASSLVAGGNEKLFF
TGCGCCAGCAGCTTGGTGGCAGGGGGTAATGAAAAACTGTTTTTT
>TRBJ1-5|TRBV18|NA|NA
CASQGSGQPQHF
TGTGCCAGTCAGGGTTCCGGGCAGCCCCAGCATTTT
>TRBJ2-7|TRBV5-5|NA|NA
CASSQDTYNYEQYF
TGTGCCAGCAGCCAGGACACATACAACTACGAGCAGTACTTC
>TRBJ2-4|TRBV6-5|TRBD2|NA
CASLRGEAKNIQYF
TGTGCCAGTCTTCGGGGGGAGGCCAAAAACATTCAGTACTTC
>TRBJ1-2|TRBV14|NA|NA
CASSQVQVAGGYTF
TGTGCCAGCAGCCAAGTACAGGTCGCAGGTGGCTACACCTTC
>TRBJ1-2|TRBV4-2|NA|NA
CASSQDLGANGYTF
TGTGCCAGCAGCCAAGATCTGGGGGCTAATGGCTACACCTTC
>TRBJ1-4|TRBV4-1|NA|NA
CASSQEPGEHEKLFF
TGCGCCAGCAGCCAAGAACCAGGGGAGCATGAAAAACTGTTTTTT
>TRBJ2-2|TRBV3-1/TRBV3-2|NA|NA
CASSLPGQELFF
TGTGCCAGCAGCCTCCCCGGACAGGAGCTGTTTTTT
>TRBJ1-2|TRBV5-1|NA|NA
CASSPPQRTNYGYTF
TGCGCCAGCAGCCCCCCACAGAGAACTAACTATGGCTACACCTTC
>TRBJ2-7|TRBV2|NA|NA
CASSEDGGKYEQYF
TGTGCCAGCAGTGAAGATGGCGGGAAATACGAGCAGTACTTC
>TRBJ1-3|TRBV6-6|NA|NA
CASSYGAAGNTIYF
TGTGCCAGCAGTTATGGAGCAGCTGGAAACACCATATATTTT
>TRBJ1-3|TRBV7-8|TRBD1|NA
CASSPGQGWDLVGYTIYF
TGTGCCAGCAGCCCCGGACAGGGGTGGGATTTGGTGGGTTACACCATATATTTT
>TRBJ1-2|TRBV5-1|TRBD1|NA
CASSLEQGGYGYTF
TGCGCCAGCAGCTTGGAGCAGGGGGGCTATGGCTACACCTTC
>TRBJ2-7|TRBV12-3/TRBV12-4|NA|NA
CASSLSWAGEQYF
TGTGCCAGCAGTTTAAGTTGGGCAGGTGAGCAGTACTTC
>TRBJ2-5|TRBV5-1|TRBD1|NA
CASSGQGKETQYF
TGCGCCAGCAGCGGACAGGGGAAAGAGACCCAGTACTTC